The 19 T cell receptor beta chains given below trace back to one sample, sequenced in a study of blood T cell repertoires in COVID-19. Assay: immunoSEQ multiplex PCR; the TCRdb copy retains only in-frame clones and omits some. This sample yields under 200,000 clones, of which approximately 91% are seen a single time; roughly 2.1% belongs to the top ten. Sequencing was done on a sample of peripheral blood. These TCRs come from a man aged 18 to 29 with acute or convalescent COVID-19.

Only one count was recorded for this clone. The genes are TRBV6-4 and TRBJ1-5; D is undetermined. V was cut by 2 bases and J by 1 base, with 15 bases left in between. This CDR3 has 17 amino acids. The V gene's germline CDR1 is MRHNA and CDR2 SNTAGT. In DNA form, the CDR3 reads TGTGCCAGCAGTGACCCCTCGGGAACTGTAAGCAATCAGCCCCAGCATTTT. It translates to CASSDPSGTVSNQPQHF.

The chain combines TRBV6-5 with TRBJ1-2; a weak D match, TRBD1 (5 bases). V lost 0 bases and J lost 8, with 13 bases in between. Looked up from germline, CDR1 is MNHEY and CDR2 is SVGAGI. This CDR3 has 14 residues. This chain's CDR3 is CASSYSDLRGGYTF. The CDR3 DNA reads as TGTGCCAGCAGTTACTCCGACCTCCGGGGGGGCTACACCTTC.

The chain is built from TRBV6-5 and TRBJ2-7; 10 nucleotides match TRBD1. Germline CDR1 MNHEY, CDR2 SVGAGI. V lost 2 bases and J lost 4; bases outside the gene matches: 8. The CDR3 loop spans 16 amino acids. The CDR3 DNA reads TGTGCCAGCAGTTACCAATATGGGGACAGGGGATACGAGCAGTACTTC. Translating it yields CASSYQYGDRGYEQYF.

The chain recombines TRBV28 with TRBJ1-3; D is ambiguous. V lost 3 bases, J lost 1 base, and 7 bases lay in between. CDR3 size: 14 residues. Germline CDR1 and CDR2: MDHEN and SYDVKM. The CDR3 DNA sequence: TGTGCCAGCAGTTTCGGGTTATCTGGAAACACCATATATTTT. Translated, it gives CASSFGLSGNTIYF.

The chain has TRBV9 and TRBJ1-2; weak D call: TRBD1 (6 bases). From germline, CDR1 is SGDLS and CDR2 YYNGEE. CDR3 length: 15 residues. Trimming took off 0 bases at V and 5 bases at J, with 14 bases between the two ends. CDR3 loop: CASSVARGGGYGYTF. CDR3 coding DNA: TGTGCCAGCAGCGTAGCAAGGGGAGGGGGTTATGGCTACACCTTC.

This rearrangement joins TRBV6-5 to TRBJ2-1; no firm D call. In germline, CDR1 is MNHEY, CDR2 SVGAGI. V was pared by 5 bases and J by 0 bases, with 11 bases between. The CDR3 runs to 15 residues. The CDR3 loop reads CASSIYLSSYNEQFF. The CDR3 DNA reads TGTGCCAGCAGTATCTACCTAAGCTCCTACAATGAGCAGTTCTTC.

V gene TRBV24-1 combines with J gene TRBJ1-1; 9 bases map to TRBD1. The length of the CDR3 is 16 residues. V shed 6 bases and J 3 bases; nucleotides not matched to a gene: 10. Germline assignment: CDR1 KGHDR and CDR2 SFDVKD. The CDR3, as DNA: TGTGCCACCAGTTCAACGGGACAGGGTATGGACACTGAAGCTTTCTTT. As protein: CATSSTGQGMDTEAFF.

CDR3 DNA: TGTGCCAGCAGCTCGACCCGGGGGATGAACACTGAAGCTTTCTTT. This encodes CASSSTRGMNTEAFF. V gene TRBV7-6 combines with J gene TRBJ1-1; the D gene is possibly TRBD1 (5 bases). Trimming removed 4 bases at V and 0 bases at J, with 12 bases between. This CDR3 spans 15 amino acids. Germline V gene lookup returns CDR1 SGHVS and CDR2 FNYEAQ.

CDR3 in DNA: TGCGCCAGCAGCCGGGGACTAGCGGGAGCGGGGGAGCAGTACTTC. It translates to CASSRGLAGAGEQYF. The chain has TRBV5-1 and TRBJ2-7; 14 bases fit TRBD2. Trimming at V came to 4 bases and at J to 7 bases, leaving 7 bases not matched to a gene. This CDR3 has 15 amino acids. The germline V gene has CDR1 SGHRS and CDR2 YFSETQ.

The V call is TRBV6-6, the J call TRBJ1-1, with TRBD1 identical over 7 bases. The trim removed 7 bases at V and 2 bases at J, leaving 13 bases unmatched. CDR1 MNHNY and CDR2 SVGAGI come from the germline V gene (reference sequence). The CDR3 extends over 16 amino acids. The CDR3 protein is CASTSIRQGGNTEAFF. The CDR3 coding sequence is TGTGCCAGCACCTCCATTAGGCAGGGGGGTAACACTGAAGCTTTCTTT.

The chain carries TRBV9 and TRBJ2-3; a possible D gene is TRBD2 (6 bases). CDR3 length: 15 amino acids. The V end was cut by 6 bases, the J end by 2 bases, with 16 bases between. Germline CDR1 and CDR2: SGDLS and YYNGEE. CDR3 in DNA: TGTGCCAGCACCTCAAGGGACTCCCACACAGATACGCAGTATTTT. Translation gives CASTSRDSHTDTQYF.

The V and J genes are TRBV29-1 and TRBJ1-3; 10 bases are a match to TRBD1. Germline assignment: CDR1 SQVTM and CDR2 ANQGSEA. V shed 7 bases and J 2 bases; nucleotides not matched to a gene: 11. The CDR3 sequence is 16 residues long. The chain's CDR3 is CSAGTGAQGTGNTIYF. The CDR3 DNA reads as TGCAGCGCTGGGACAGGGGCTCAGGGAACTGGAAACACCATATATTTT.

V usage is TRBV9 and J usage is TRBJ2-4; weak D call: TRBD2 (5 bases). The CDR3 covers 18 residues. V gave up 0 bases and J gave up 3 bases, with 19 bases separating them. In germline, CDR1 is SGDLS, CDR2 YYNGEE. The CDR3 region is CASSVGTSPTQYKNIQYF. In DNA, the CDR3 is TGTGCCAGCAGCGTAGGGACTTCTCCCACCCAATACAAAAACATTCAGTACTTC.

J is TRBJ1-4 and V is TRBV2; TRBD1 agrees at 7 bases. With 5 bases clipped from V and 4 bases from J, the junction kept 1 base outside the gene matches. Germline V gene lookup returns CDR1 SNHLY and CDR2 FYNNEI. This CDR3 has 13 residues. The CDR3: CASSWDSNEKLFF. The CDR3 DNA reads as TGTGCCAGCAGTTGGGACAGTAATGAAAAACTGTTTTTT.

The rearrangement uses TRBV12-5 and TRBJ1-5, with D possibly being TRBD1 (5 bases). The ends were cut back, 5 bases at V and 3 bases at J, with 14 bases in the middle. The CDR3 has 15 amino acids. Germline lookup yields CDR1 LGHNT and CDR2 FRNRAP. The CDR3 spells CASGNRSGLNQPQHF. The DNA for the CDR3 is TGTGCTAGTGGTAATCGATCAGGGCTCAATCAGCCCCAGCATTTT. The full variable domain, in which reference TRBV12-5 and TRBJ1-5 provide the parts outside the CDR3, is DARVTQTPRHKVTEMGQEVTMRCQPILGHNTVFWYRQTMMQGLELLAYFRNRAPLDDSGMPKDRFSAEMPDATLATLKIQPSEPRDSAVYFCASGNRSGLNQPQHFGDGTRLSIL.

This chain uses TRBV19 with TRBJ2-7; 7 bases align to TRBD1. Germline V CDR1 and CDR2: LNHDA, SQIVND (reference sequence). The CDR3 covers 15 residues. V lost 0 bases, J lost 4 bases, and 6 bases stayed unmatched. The chain's CDR3 is CASSIDWDRRYEQYF. Here the CDR3 DNA reads TGTGCCAGTAGTATAGATTGGGACAGAAGATACGAGCAGTACTTC.

The table lists this clone with a few counts. The rearrangement links TRBV7-9 to TRBJ2-7; TRBD1 agrees at 7 bases. The CDR3 sequence is 15 residues long. Germline-derived CDR1 and CDR2 are SEHNR and FQNEAQ (reference sequence). The trim removed 4 bases at V and 0 bases at J, leaving 6 bases unmatched. As DNA, the CDR3 is TGTGCCAGCAGCTCCCGACAGGGTCGCTCCTACGAGCAGTACTTC. Protein product: CASSSRQGRSYEQYF.

The chain links TRBV19 to TRBJ2-1, with a possible D match to TRBD2 (6 bases). The CDR3 length is 15 residues. Trimming took off 4 bases at V and 3 bases at J, with 13 bases between the two ends. Germline CDR1 and CDR2: LNHDA and SQIVND (reference sequence). CDR3 amino acids: CASSTPGENYNEQFF. DNA for the CDR3: TGTGCCAGTAGTACCCCGGGGGAGAACTACAATGAGCAGTTCTTC.

V usage is TRBV5-1 and J usage is TRBJ2-2; 7 bases align to TRBD1. The CDR3 covers 15 residues. The trim removed 7 bases at V and 1 base at J, leaving 7 bases unmatched. Germline V lookup: CDR1 SGHRS, CDR2 YFSETQ. The CDR3 spells CASASSGGNTGELFF. The CDR3 DNA is TGCGCCAGCGCCTCATCAGGGGGGAACACCGGGGAGCTGTTTTTT.